The rows below give T cell receptor beta chains drawn from one sample of a study of cytomegalovirus exposure and HLA in healthy donors. Sequenced by immunoSEQ multiplex PCR; TCRdb stores in-frame clones only, minus some. This table holds about 150,000 clones, around 80% found once. The specimen was PBMCs. The receptor source for this set is a young man in good health and CMV-seronegative. CDR3s include the opening cysteine and the closing phenylalanine or tryptophan. Each record gives: D gene, clone size, CDR3 length, J gene, V gene, CDR3 DNA, CDR3 protein. The D gene is left open where the match is weak. Size is stated for part of the rows, as once, few or many counts, or as a class when the clone is expanded.

D gene: .; clone size: .; CDR3 length: 14; J gene: TRBJ2-7; V gene: TRBV5-4; CDR3 DNA: TGTGCCAGCAGCAAGGATGGCGGGATATACGAGCAGTACTTC; CDR3 protein: CASSKDGGIYEQYF
D gene: TRBD1; clone size: .; CDR3 length: 16; J gene: TRBJ2-2; V gene: TRBV27; CDR3 DNA: TGTGCCAGCAGTTTACTGGACAGGATGGGCACCGGGGAGCTGTTTTTT; CDR3 protein: CASSLLDRMGTGELFF
D gene: .; clone size: .; CDR3 length: 14; J gene: TRBJ2-7; V gene: TRBV7-9; CDR3 DNA: TGTGCCAGCAGCTGGGGCCTAACGGCCTACGAGCAGTACTTC; CDR3 protein: CASSWGLTAYEQYF
D gene: TRBD2; clone size: once; CDR3 length: 14; J gene: TRBJ2-3; V gene: TRBV6-4; CDR3 DNA: TGTGCCAGCAGTGGGTCAGCGGGGGCAGATACGCAGTATTTT; CDR3 protein: CASSGSAGADTQYF
D gene: TRBD1; clone size: once; CDR3 length: 14; J gene: TRBJ1-6; V gene: TRBV19; CDR3 DNA: TGTGCCAGTAGTCGGGGACAGGGTAATTCACCCCTCCACTTT; CDR3 protein: CASSRGQGNSPLHF
D gene: TRBD2; clone size: .; CDR3 length: 15; J gene: TRBJ2-1; V gene: TRBV5-1; CDR3 DNA: TGCGCCAGCAACCCCCTAGCGGGAGGGGTTAATGAGCAGTTCTTC; CDR3 protein: CASNPLAGGVNEQFF
D gene: TRBD1; clone size: .; CDR3 length: 15; J gene: TRBJ1-1; V gene: TRBV7-9; CDR3 DNA: TGTGCCAGCAGCCCCTCGACAGGGGGGGAGACTGAAGCTTTCTTT; CDR3 protein: CASSPSTGGETEAFF
D gene: .; clone size: .; CDR3 length: 12; J gene: TRBJ2-5; V gene: TRBV28; CDR3 DNA: TGTGCCAGCAGCTTTCCAGGGGAGACCCAGTACTTC; CDR3 protein: CASSFPGETQYF
D gene: TRBD1; clone size: .; CDR3 length: 18; J gene: TRBJ1-3; V gene: TRBV29-1; CDR3 DNA: TGCAGCGTGGCCCGGGACAGGAGCCCCGAGCACTCTGGAAACACCATATATTTT; CDR3 protein: CSVARDRSPEHSGNTIYF
D gene: .; clone size: .; CDR3 length: 20; J gene: TRBJ2-7; V gene: TRBV21-1; CDR3 DNA: TGTGCCAGCAGCAAAGGGGGACAGGGGATACTTTATGGTGCCTTCTACGAGCAGTACTTC; CDR3 protein: CASSKGGQGILYGAFYEQYF
D gene: TRBD1; clone size: .; CDR3 length: 13; J gene: TRBJ2-4; V gene: TRBV6-6; CDR3 DNA: TGTGCCAGCAGTTACTACGGGACAGACCTCAGGTACTTC; CDR3 protein: CASSYYGTDLRYF
D gene: .; clone size: .; CDR3 length: 16; J gene: TRBJ2-7; V gene: TRBV7-9; CDR3 DNA: TGTGCCAGCAGCCATGGGAAAAGCGGGCTTAGCTACGAGCAGTACTTC; CDR3 protein: CASSHGKSGLSYEQYF
D gene: .; clone size: few; CDR3 length: 17; J gene: TRBJ2-2; V gene: TRBV4-1; CDR3 DNA: TGCGCCAGCAGCCAAGGTTACGGGCGGGAGAACACCGGGGAGCTGTTTTTT; CDR3 protein: CASSQGYGRENTGELFF
D gene: TRBD2; clone size: .; CDR3 length: 14; J gene: TRBJ2-2; V gene: TRBV19; CDR3 DNA: TGTGCCAGTAGTATAGAGACGGGAGGCGGGGAGCTGTTTTTT; CDR3 protein: CASSIETGGGELFF